This TCR beta chain came from a study of human T cells and chemical hapten exposure. This clonotype has a handful of counts. CDR1 LGHNA and CDR2 YSLEER come from the germline V gene. V lost 1 base and J 0 bases, leaving 6 bases between the germline ends. This CDR3 region has 15 residues. Indicated time point: patch test 1, 2 weeks after DPC sensitization. Indicated treatment: therapeutic diphenylcyclopropenone sensitization with weekly scalp DPC. The study's library attached unique molecular identifiers to single cDNA molecules. MiXCR, run by TCRdb on the RACE reads, gives a single entry per CDR3 protein. The sample includes 180,000 or so distinct CDR3 sequences, around 13% seen only once; the top ten take approximately 1.5%.

The TCR was taken from a woman under 40 with alopecia areata. Some clones in this sample may be carry-over from other donors' samples. The genes are TRBV4-3 and TRBJ1-4; D gene ambiguous. The source was whole blood, collected in connection with sensitization to the hapten diphenylcyclopropenone (DPC). The DNA for the CDR3 is TGCGCCAGCAGCCAAGGGGGAGCAACTAATGAAAAACTGTTTTTT. It codes for CASSQGGATNEKLFF.